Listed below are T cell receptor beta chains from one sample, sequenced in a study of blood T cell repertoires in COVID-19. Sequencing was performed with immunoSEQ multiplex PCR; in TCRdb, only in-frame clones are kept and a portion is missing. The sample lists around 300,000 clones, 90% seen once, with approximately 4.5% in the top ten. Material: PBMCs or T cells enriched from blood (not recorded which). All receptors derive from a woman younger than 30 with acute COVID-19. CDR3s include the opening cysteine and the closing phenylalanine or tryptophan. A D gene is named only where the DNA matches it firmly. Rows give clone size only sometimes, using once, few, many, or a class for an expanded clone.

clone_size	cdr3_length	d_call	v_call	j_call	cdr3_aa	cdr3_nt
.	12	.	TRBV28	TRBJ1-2	CASSSRDYGYTF	TGTGCCAGCAGTTCCCGGGACTATGGCTACACCTTC
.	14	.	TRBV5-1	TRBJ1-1	CASSLAGGNTEAFF	TGCGCCAGCAGCTTGGCGGGTGGGAACACTGAAGCTTTCTTT
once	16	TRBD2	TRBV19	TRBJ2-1	CASSGGLAGPLNEQFF	TGTGCCAGTAGTGGCGGACTAGCGGGCCCTCTCAATGAGCAGTTCTTC
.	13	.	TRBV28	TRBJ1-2	CASSPNRQGGYTF	TGTGCCAGCAGCCCGAACCGGCAGGGAGGCTACACCTTC
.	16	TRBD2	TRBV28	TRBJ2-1	CASRFGGGQPDNEQFF	TGTGCCAGCAGATTCGGGGGGGGCCAACCAGACAATGAGCAGTTCTTC
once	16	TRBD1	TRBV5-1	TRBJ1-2	CASSLTGGAGDYGYTF	TGCGCCAGCAGCTTAACAGGGGGCGCGGGGGACTATGGCTACACCTTC
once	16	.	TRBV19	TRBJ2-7	CASSIGLASGRDEQYF	TGTGCCAGTAGTATAGGGCTAGCGTCCGGACGAGACGAGCAGTACTTC
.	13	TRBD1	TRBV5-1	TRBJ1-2	CASSYDRAYGYTF	TGCGCCAGCAGCTATGACAGGGCCTATGGCTACACCTTC
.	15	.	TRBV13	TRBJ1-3	CASSSPGRSGNTIYF	TGTGCCAGCAGCTCCCCCGGTCGCTCTGGAAACACCATATATTTT
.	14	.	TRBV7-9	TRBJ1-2	CASSLATFSYGYTF	TGTGCCAGCAGCTTAGCGACATTTTCCTATGGCTACACCTTC
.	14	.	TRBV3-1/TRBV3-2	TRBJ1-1	CASSPMGQNTEAFF	TGTGCCAGCAGCCCGATGGGACAGAACACTGAAGCTTTCTTT
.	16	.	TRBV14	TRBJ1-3	CASSQVEHLSGNTIYF	TGTGCCAGCAGCCAAGTCGAACATCTCTCTGGAAACACCATATATTTT
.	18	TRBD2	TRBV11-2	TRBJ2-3	CASSLPPGLAGRTDTQYF	TGTGCCAGCAGCTTACCACCGGGACTAGCGGGGCGCACAGATACGCAGTATTTT
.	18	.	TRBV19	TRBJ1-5	CASSFLPQGPPGDQPQHF	TGTGCCAGTAGTTTCCTACCCCAGGGGCCCCCAGGGGATCAGCCCCAGCATTTT
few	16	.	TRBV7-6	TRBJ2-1	CASSLIAQSSYNEQFF	TGTGCCAGCAGCTTGATAGCGCAGAGCTCCTACAATGAGCAGTTCTTC
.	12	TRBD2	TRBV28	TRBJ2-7	CASSSGVGEQYF	TGTGCCAGCAGTAGCGGGGTTGGCGAGCAGTACTTC
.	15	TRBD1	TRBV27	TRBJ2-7	CASSLSGDRGLRQYF	TGTGCCAGCAGTTTATCAGGGGACAGGGGGCTCAGGCAGTACTTC
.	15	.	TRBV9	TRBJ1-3	CASSGAHVAGNTIYF	TGTGCCAGCAGCGGGGCCCACGTGGCGGGAAACACCATATATTTT
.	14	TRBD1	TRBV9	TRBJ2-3	CASSVGGGADTQYF	TGTGCCAGCAGCGTAGGAGGGGGCGCAGATACGCAGTATTTT
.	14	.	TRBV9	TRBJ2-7	CASSVNQRPYEQYF	TGTGCCAGCAGCGTAAACCAGCGGCCCTACGAGCAGTACTTC
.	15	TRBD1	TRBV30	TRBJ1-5	CAWSPGTGSNQPQHF	TGTGCCTGGAGCCCCGGGACAGGGAGCAATCAGCCCCAGCATTTT
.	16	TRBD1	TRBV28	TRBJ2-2	CASMGSGQGNTGELFF	TGTGCCAGCATGGGGTCGGGACAGGGAAACACCGGGGAGCTGTTTTTT
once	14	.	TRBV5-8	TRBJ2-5	CASSWPGGQETQYF	TGTGCCAGCAGCTGGCCCGGGGGGCAGGAGACCCAGTACTTC
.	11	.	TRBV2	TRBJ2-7	CASRMGGEQYF	TGTGCCAGCAGAATGGGAGGCGAGCAGTACTTC
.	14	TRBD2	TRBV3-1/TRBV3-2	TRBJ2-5	CASSAGVGAGTQYF	TGTGCCAGCAGCGCGGGAGTAGGGGCAGGGACCCAGTACTTC
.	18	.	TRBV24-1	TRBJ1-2	CATSAPLKDSGSNYGYTF	TGTGCCACCAGTGCCCCGCTGAAGGACAGCGGATCTAACTATGGCTACACCTTC
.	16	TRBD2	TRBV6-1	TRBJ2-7	CASSGFVAGGPYEQYF	TGTGCCAGCAGTGGATTTGTAGCGGGAGGCCCCTACGAGCAGTACTTC
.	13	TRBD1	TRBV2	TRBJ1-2	CASSTTGDDGYTF	TGTGCCAGCAGTACGACAGGGGACGATGGCTACACCTTC
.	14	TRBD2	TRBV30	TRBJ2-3	CASASGRAKDTQYF	TGTGCCTCGGCTAGCGGGAGGGCGAAAGATACGCAGTATTTT
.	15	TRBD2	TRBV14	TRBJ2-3	CASSQDAGAGTTQYF	TGTGCCAGCAGCCAAGATGCCGGAGCGGGAACCACGCAGTATTTT
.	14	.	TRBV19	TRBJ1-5	CASSTGVSNQPQHF	TGTGCCAGTAGTACAGGGGTGAGCAATCAGCCCCAGCATTTT
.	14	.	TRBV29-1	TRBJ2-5	CSVRTTGKQETQYF	TGCAGCGTTAGGACCACAGGAAAGCAAGAGACCCAGTACTTC
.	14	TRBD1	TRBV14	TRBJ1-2	CASSQDIGTVGYTF	TGTGCCAGCAGCCAAGATATCGGGACAGTCGGCTACACCTTC
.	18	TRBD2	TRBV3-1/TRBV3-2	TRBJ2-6	CASSRGLAGFSGANVLTF	TGTGCCAGCAGCCGGGGACTAGCGGGGTTCTCTGGGGCCAACGTCCTGACTTTC
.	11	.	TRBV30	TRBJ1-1	CAYTDYREAFF	TGTGCCTATACAGATTACAGGGAAGCTTTCTTT
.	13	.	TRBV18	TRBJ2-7	CASSRQVNHEQYF	TGTGCCAGCTCACGACAGGTGAATCACGAGCAGTACTTC
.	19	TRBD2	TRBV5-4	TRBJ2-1	CASSKGASGGLGSYNEQFF	TGTGCCAGCAGCAAGGGGGCTAGCGGGGGGTTAGGCTCCTACAATGAGCAGTTCTTC
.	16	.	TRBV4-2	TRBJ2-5	CASSQDPRRGPETQYF	TGTGCCAGCAGCCAAGATCCTCGGCGGGGGCCGGAGACCCAGTACTTC
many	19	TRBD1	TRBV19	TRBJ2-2	CASSIRVIYGTGDVGELFF	TGTGCCAGTAGTATCCGTGTCATCTACGGGACAGGGGACGTCGGGGAGCTGTTTTTT
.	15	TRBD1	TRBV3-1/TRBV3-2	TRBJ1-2	CASSHRQGAYYGYTF	TGTGCCAGCAGCCACCGACAGGGGGCCTACTATGGCTACACCTTC